Listed here are 24 T cell receptor beta chains from one sample, sequenced in a study of blood T cell repertoires in COVID-19 (dated by TCRdb to between 2020 and 2021). Libraries were made using the immunoSEQ multiplex PCR assay. Imported from immuneACCESS, the table was reduced by TCRdb to in-frame sequences with V and J called. These copies leave out some clones; in studies compared against another copy, an unresolved V gene accounts for under half, and the cause of the remainder is not known. This sample holds 470,000 or so clones; approximately 85% were observed only once. In total, the top ten clones hold about 3% of the sample. The sequenced sample was peripheral blood. Source of these receptors: a human donor in a cohort sampled during active COVID-19.

The V gene is TRBV28, the J gene TRBJ2-1, with D perhaps TRBD2 (6 bases). V lost 6 bases to trimming and J lost 2 bases, with 14 bases between them. Germline-derived CDR1 and CDR2 are MDHEN and SYDVKM. The CDR3 loop spans 15 amino acids. The CDR3 loop is CASRTAGGTYNEQFF. CDR3 DNA sequence: TGTGCCAGCAGAACAGCGGGTGGCACCTACAATGAGCAGTTCTTC.

The gene calls are TRBV4-2 and TRBJ1-2, with a weak D call TRBD1 (6 bases). The V and J ends lost 0 bases and 0 bases respectively, with 17 bases between them. This CDR3 is 18 amino acids long. Germline V gene data show CDR1 as LGHNA and CDR2 as YNFKEQ. CDR3 coding DNA: TGTGCCAGCAGCCAAGATATTCCTTGGGACACTACTAACTATGGCTACACCTTC. This encodes CASSQDIPWDTTNYGYTF.

This chain links TRBV5-4 with TRBJ1-2; perhaps TRBD1 as D (5 bases). The CDR3 contains 14 residues. Germline V gives CDR1 SGHNT, CDR2 YYREEE (reference sequence). Trimming took 4 bases from V and 2 from J, leaving 12 bases between them. CDR3 coding DNA: TGTGCCAGCAGCGCGGACATACGGAACTATGGCTACACCTTC. Residues: CASSADIRNYGYTF.

V usage is TRBV25-1 and J usage is TRBJ2-2; the match to TRBD2 covers 10 bases. CDR3 size: 17 residues. J lost 7 bases, V lost 2 bases, and 10 bases had no gene match. CDR1 and CDR2 (germline): MGHDK, SYGVNS. CDR3 nucleotides: TGTGCCAGCAGTGAAGTGAGGCTAGCGGGAGTGGGCGGGGAGCTGTTTTTT. Translated: CASSEVRLAGVGGELFF.

The chain couples TRBV19 to TRBJ2-1; unclear D gene. The CDR3 has 14 residues. V lost 7 bases, J lost 0 bases, and 10 bases lay in between. CDR1 and CDR2 (germline): LNHDA, SQIVND (reference sequence). The CDR3 coding sequence is TGTGCCAGTACCCTCTCGAGCTCCTACAATGAGCAGTTCTTC. Its translation is CASTLSSSYNEQFF. Combining the CDR3 with reference TRBV19 and TRBJ2-1 gives the whole variable domain DGGITQSPKYLFRKEGQNVTLSCEQNLNHDAMYWYRQDPGQGLRLIYYSQIVNDFQKGDIAEGYSVSREKKESFPLTVTSAQKNPTAFYLCASTLSSSYNEQFFGPGTRLTVL.

The chain employs TRBV9 and TRBJ1-3; a weak D match, TRBD1 (6 bases). The germline V gene encodes CDR1 SGDLS and CDR2 YYNGEE. The CDR3 spans 15 residues. V lost 7 bases and J 4 bases, leaving 18 bases between the germline ends. The CDR3: CASGLPQGKGNTIYF. CDR3 nucleotides: TGTGCCAGCGGGCTCCCACAGGGAAAAGGAAACACCATATATTTT.

This chain uses TRBV18 with TRBJ1-1, with D possibly TRBD1 on 5 matching bases. CDR3 length equals 18 residues. Per the germline V gene, CDR1 is KGHSH and CDR2 is LQKENI. Trimming took off 4 bases at V and 5 bases at J, with 26 bases between the two ends. CDR3 bases: TGTGCCAGCTCACACGTCGAGAGGGGAGGACCCTCGGGGACTGAAGCTTTCTTT. It specifies CASSHVERGGPSGTEAFF.

The gene calls are TRBV27 and TRBJ2-6; 7 positions agree with TRBD1. The CDR3 extends over 16 amino acids. Germline assignment: CDR1 MNHEY and CDR2 SMNVEV (reference sequence). V was pared by 3 bases and J by 0 bases, with 2 bases of the junction left unmatched. The CDR3 loop reads CASSFGTASGANVLTF. The CDR3 DNA follows: TGTGCCAGCAGTTTCGGGACAGCCTCTGGGGCCAACGTCCTGACTTTC.

The rearrangement joins TRBV5-1 to TRBJ1-3, with D maybe TRBD1 (5 bases). Trimming took off 7 bases at V and 4 bases at J, with 18 bases between the two ends. The CDR3 is 15 amino acids. Germline-derived CDR1 and CDR2 are SGHRS and YFSETQ. The CDR3 nucleotides are TGCGCCAGCTCGAAAAGAACGGGGGACGGAAACACCATATATTTT. Amino acid sequence: CASSKRTGDGNTIYF.

The chain's CDR3 is CASSVGFVTEAFF. DNA of the CDR3: TGTGCCAGCAGCGTAGGTTTCGTTACTGAAGCTTTCTTT. V and J are TRBV9 and TRBJ1-1; D remains ambiguous. CDR1 and CDR2 from the germline V gene are SGDLS and YYNGEE. The CDR3 is made up of 13 amino acids. Trimming cost V 0 bases and J 5 bases, with 8 bases left between them.

The chain combines TRBV5-4 with TRBJ1-6; weak D call: TRBD1 (6 bases). The CDR3 length is 13 residues. V lost 3 bases, J lost 6 bases, and 7 bases lay in between. CDR1 is SGHNT and CDR2 is YYREEE in the germline V gene (reference sequence). CDR3: CASSSGVNSPLHF. The CDR3 bases are TGTGCCAGCAGCTCAGGGGTTAATTCACCCCTCCACTTT.

V and J are TRBV14 and TRBJ2-4; 7 positions match TRBD1. Germline V CDR1 and CDR2: SGHDN, FVKESK. V dropped 1 base and J dropped 10; count of bases not matched to a gene: 4. This CDR3 is 13 amino acids long. CDR3 in DNA: TGTGCCAGCAGCCAAGCGGGACAGAGGATTCAGTACTTC. This sequence encodes CASSQAGQRIQYF.

The chain employs TRBV3-1 (or the pseudogene TRBV3-2) and TRBJ1-1; 8 bases are a match to TRBD1. The ends lost 1 base at V and 5 bases at J; junction bases unmatched: 9. Germline V gives CDR1 LGHDT, CDR2 YNNKEL (reference sequence). This CDR3 has 16 residues. CDR3 region: CASSQAGRGQGTEAFF. In DNA form, the CDR3 reads TGTGCCAGCAGCCAAGCGGGCAGGGGGCAGGGTACTGAAGCTTTCTTT.

V is TRBV7-2 and J is TRBJ1-6, with 8 bases that match TRBD1. Per germline, CDR1 SGHTA and CDR2 FQGNSA. CDR3 length: 13 residues. V shed 5 bases and J 10 bases; nucleotides not matched to a gene: 4. The CDR3 loop reads CASSGTGYSPLHF. DNA for the CDR3: TGTGCCAGCAGCGGGACAGGATACTCACCCCTCCACTTT.

The chain carries TRBV6-5 and TRBJ2-7; 9 bases align to TRBD2. After removal of 6 bases from V and 2 bases from J, the junction contained 8 bases not matched to a gene. Per the germline V gene, CDR1 is MNHEY and CDR2 is SVGAGI. The CDR3 sequence is 15 residues long. Here the CDR3 DNA reads TGTGCCAGCAGGCCCGGACTAGCGAGTACCTACGAGCAGTACTTC. This encodes CASRPGLASTYEQYF.

The J gene is TRBJ2-3, the V gene TRBV11-3; 9 bases agree with TRBD2. The CDR3 is 18 residues long. V lost 1 base to trimming and J lost 5 bases; unmatched junction nucleotides: 13. CDR1 and CDR2 (germline): SGHNT, YENEEA. The CDR3 sequence is CASSLAGSGSQQGDTQYF. The CDR3 nucleotides are TGTGCCAGCAGCTTAGCGGGTAGCGGGAGTCAACAGGGAGATACGCAGTATTTT.

The V gene is TRBV18, the J gene TRBJ2-5; D remains ambiguous. Germline-derived CDR1 and CDR2 are KGHSH and LQKENI. Between the trimmed V and J ends, which lost 3 bases and 4 bases, there was a span of 9 bases. CDR3 length: 13 amino acids. CDR3 sequence (DNA): TGTGCCAGCTCACCGGTTCTCGGAGAGACCCAGTACTTC. Translated: CASSPVLGETQYF. The full variable domain, in which reference TRBV18 and TRBJ2-5 provide the parts outside the CDR3, is NAGVMQNPRHLVRRRGQEARLRCSPMKGHSHVYWYRQLPEEGLKFMVYLQKENIIDESGMPKERFSAEFPKEGPSILRIQQVVRGDSAAYFCASSPVLGETQYFGPGTRLLVL.

Here the CDR3 DNA reads TGTGCCAGCAGCACGGACAGGGGCCCGGTGAGGGCTTTCTTT. This sequence encodes CASSTDRGPVRAFF. The gene calls are TRBV21-1 and TRBJ1-1; TRBD1, the table's D call, lacks a check against the DNA. TRBV21-1 is marked as a pseudogene. The CDR3 is 14 amino acids.

The chain has TRBV7-8 and TRBJ2-5; TRBD1 matches at 8 bases. Looked up from germline, CDR1 is SGHVS and CDR2 is FQNEAQ. With V trimmed by 4 bases and J by 0 bases, 10 bases remained unmatched. The CDR3 totals 17 residues. CDR3 sequence (DNA): TGTGCCAGCAGCTCCCGAAGGACAGGGCTATACCAAGAGACCCAGTACTTC. Its protein product is CASSSRRTGLYQETQYF.

As DNA, the CDR3 is TGTGCCAGCAGCGTAGAGACTAGAACAGATACGCAGTATTTT. Amino acid sequence: CASSVETRTDTQYF. The V gene is TRBV9, the J gene TRBJ2-3; TRBD2 is a possible D gene (6 bases). Germline V CDR1 and CDR2: SGDLS, YYNGEE. CDR3 length equals 14 residues. V was pared by 0 bases and J by 3 bases, with 8 bases between.

In this sample, this clone turned up once. The chain has TRBV19 and TRBJ1-1, with 9 bases lining up with TRBD1. This CDR3 region has 14 residues. Germline lookup yields CDR1 LNHDA and CDR2 SQIVND (reference sequence). V lost 7 bases, J lost 0 bases, and 3 bases stayed unmatched. The CDR3 reads CASTRTGVNTEAFF. CDR3 nucleotides: TGTGCCAGTACCAGGACAGGGGTGAACACTGAAGCTTTCTTT.

The CDR3 loop is CASSRRQPGTEAFF. The CDR3 DNA follows: TGTGCCAGCAGCCGTCGTCAACCAGGGACTGAAGCTTTCTTT. V is TRBV6-2 or TRBV6-3 and J is TRBJ1-1; D may be TRBD1 (5 bases). The ends were cut back, 6 bases at V and 5 bases at J, with 16 bases in the middle. This CDR3 spans 14 amino acids. Germline V gene data show CDR1 as MNHEY and CDR2 as SVGEGT.

This clone was detected only once. The rearrangement uses TRBV25-1 and TRBJ2-7; D might be TRBD1 (6 bases). Germline lookup yields CDR1 MGHDK and CDR2 SYGVNS. V lost 3 bases and J lost 3, with 18 bases in between. CDR3 length: 16 residues. CDR3 sequence: CASSDASAGDNYEQYF. CDR3 DNA: TGTGCCAGCAGTGATGCCTCGGCAGGGGATAACTACGAGCAGTACTTC.

The gene calls are TRBV5-4 and TRBJ2-1, with a possible D match to TRBD2 (5 bases). The length of the CDR3 is 14 residues. The germline V and J ends were trimmed by 3 bases and 6 bases, with 13 bases remaining between them. Germline CDR1 SGHNT, CDR2 YYREEE (reference sequence). The CDR3 region has the DNA TGTGCCAGCAGCTCCTGGGGAGCCCGCAATGAGCAGTTCTTC. Amino acids: CASSSWGARNEQFF.